The 25 T cell receptor beta chains below were found in one sample sequenced in a study of blood T cell repertoires in COVID-19. Libraries were prepared by immunoSEQ multiplex PCR; TCRdb keeps only in-frame clonotypes and omits some of them. The sample yields over 250,000 clones, 89% seen once. The sequencing input was peripheral blood. These receptors were collected from a woman in her sixties or seventies with acute or convalescent COVID-19.

This sequence joins TRBV7-2 and TRBJ2-1, with 8 bases identical to TRBD1. This CDR3 has 15 amino acids. The ends lost 6 bases at V and 0 bases at J; junction bases unmatched: 4. CDR1 and CDR2 from the germline V gene are SGHTA and FQGNSA. CDR3 DNA: TGTGCCAGCAGTTTAACAGGGGGCTCCTACAATGAGCAGTTCTTC. Translated, it gives CASSLTGGSYNEQFF. Using reference TRBV7-2 and TRBJ2-1 for the parts outside the CDR3, the full variable domain is GAGVSQSPSNKVTEKGKDVELRCDPISGHTALYWYRQSLGQGLEFLIYFQGNSAPDKSGLPSDRFSAERTGGSVSTLTIQRTQQEDSAVYLCASSLTGGSYNEQFFGPGTRLTVL.

J is TRBJ2-3 and V is TRBV18; D call uncertain. This CDR3 is 13 amino acids long. The germline gives CDR1 KGHSH, CDR2 LQKENI. The germline V and J ends were trimmed by 5 bases and 6 bases, with 12 bases remaining between them. The DNA for the CDR3 is TGTGCCAGCTCAAGCCAAAGTGCGGATACGCAGTATTTT. Its protein product is CASSSQSADTQYF. The variable domain in full, with the rest retrieved from reference TRBV18 and TRBJ2-3, is NAGVMQNPRHLVRRRGQEARLRCSPMKGHSHVYWYRQLPEEGLKFMVYLQKENIIDESGMPKERFSAEFPKEGPSILRIQQVVRGDSAAYFCASSSQSADTQYFGPGTRLTVL.

This clone was picked up one time. This chain links TRBV5-4 with TRBJ2-3; perhaps TRBD1 as D (5 bases). Germline loops: CDR1 SGHNT, CDR2 YYREEE (reference sequence). This CDR3 spans 16 amino acids. With 4 bases removed from V and 1 base from J, the gap between germline ends came to 16 bases. The CDR3 here is CASSVPLTACTDTQYF. CDR3 DNA sequence: TGTGCCAGCAGCGTCCCCTTGACAGCCTGCACAGATACGCAGTATTTT.

V is TRBV7-9 and J is TRBJ1-1; TRBD1 agrees at 12 bases. Germline CDR1 reads SEHNR; CDR2 reads FQNEAQ (reference sequence). The trim removed 5 bases at V and 7 bases at J, leaving 11 bases unmatched. The CDR3 spans 16 residues. The CDR3 DNA reads TGTGCCAGCAGCCTAGACGGGACAGGGGGCTACGGTGAAGCTTTCTTT. As protein: CASSLDGTGGYGEAFF.

The chain uses TRBV7-2 and TRBJ1-6, with D perhaps matching TRBD1 (5 bases). The CDR3 contains 17 residues. Trimming shortened V by 6 bases and J by 0 bases, and 15 bases separated the two germline ends. Germline V CDR1 and CDR2: SGHTA, FQGNSA. The CDR3 DNA sequence: TGTGCCAGCAGTCTTGACAGCCTCACCTCCTATAATTCACCCCTCCACTTT. Its translation: CASSLDSLTSYNSPLHF.

The V and J genes are TRBV9 and TRBJ2-1; 8 bases are shared with TRBD2. The germline V gene has CDR1 SGDLS and CDR2 YYNGEE. The CDR3 extends over 13 amino acids. V shed 7 bases, J shed 6 bases, and the junction held 6 bases outside the gene matches. CDR3 sequence reads: CASVPGLGNEQFF. The CDR3 nucleotides are TGTGCCAGCGTTCCGGGACTAGGCAATGAGCAGTTCTTC.

V gene TRBV3-1 (or the pseudogene TRBV3-2) combines with J gene TRBJ2-7, with a tentative D call TRBD1 (5 bases). This CDR3 is built from 15 residues. CDR1 LGHDT and CDR2 YNNKEL come from the germline V gene (reference sequence). Trimming pared 0 bases from V and 3 bases from J, leaving 12 bases between. CDR3 sequence reads: CASSQDPTALYEQYF. DNA of the CDR3: TGTGCCAGCAGCCAAGACCCGACAGCTCTCTACGAGCAGTACTTC.

The V gene is TRBV5-4, the J gene TRBJ2-2, with D possibly TRBD2 on 7 matching bases. The germline V gene encodes CDR1 SGHNT and CDR2 YYREEE (reference sequence). The CDR3 is made up of 16 amino acids. Deletions cut 2 bases from V and 4 bases from J, with 15 bases between. The CDR3 loop reads CASSFGGPSGTGELFF. The CDR3 DNA reads as TGTGCCAGCAGCTTCGGGGGGCCGTCGGGCACCGGGGAGCTGTTTTTT. Drawing the rest from reference TRBV5-4 and TRBJ2-2, the complete variable domain is ETGVTQSPTHLIKTRGQQVTLRCSSQSGHNTVSWYQQALGQGPQFIFQYYREEENGRGNFPPRFSGLQFPNYSSELNVNALELDDSALYLCASSFGGPSGTGELFFGEGSRLTVL.

The chain has TRBV6-6 and TRBJ1-3; TRBD1 matches 10 bases. CDR1 is MNHNY and CDR2 is SVGAGI in the germline V gene (reference sequence). Trimming removed 5 bases from V and 1 base from J; junction bases left unmatched: 5. CDR3 length: 16 residues. CDR3: CASSPTGGDSGNTIYF. As DNA, the CDR3 is TGTGCCAGCAGTCCGACAGGGGGCGATTCTGGAAACACCATATATTTT.

The rearrangement joins TRBV19 to TRBJ1-1; no reliable D call. V was cut by 6 bases and J by 3 bases, with 11 bases left in between. CDR1 and CDR2 (germline): LNHDA, SQIVND (reference sequence). The CDR3 consists of 13 residues. The CDR3 DNA follows: TGTGCCAGTAGCCCCTACAGTTACACTGAAGCTTTCTTT. Translation: CASSPYSYTEAFF.

The chain has TRBV19 and TRBJ1-2; D gene ambiguous. The CDR3 runs to 15 residues. Per the germline V gene, CDR1 is LNHDA and CDR2 is SQIVND (reference sequence). V was clipped by 0 bases and J by 3 bases, with 11 bases between them. The CDR3: CASSIDLDGDYGYTF. CDR3 sequence (DNA): TGTGCCAGTAGTATAGACTTAGATGGTGACTATGGCTACACCTTC.

The CDR3 spells CASSLADSGSKQYF. Here the CDR3 DNA reads TGCGCCAGCAGCTTGGCGGATAGCGGGAGTAAGCAGTATTTT. The genes are TRBV5-1 and TRBJ2-3; 9 positions match TRBD2. The trim removed 0 bases at V and 11 bases at J, leaving 7 bases unmatched. Germline V gene sequence: CDR1 SGHRS, CDR2 YFSETQ. The CDR3 is 14 amino acids. The full variable domain, its missing parts supplied by reference TRBV5-1 and TRBJ2-3, is KAGVTQTPRYLIKTRGQQVTLSCSPISGHRSVSWYQQTPGQGLQFLFEYFSETQRNKGNFPGRFSGRQFSNSRSEMNVSTLELGDSALYLCASSLADSGSKQYFGPGTRLTVL.

The CDR3 here is CASSLEPGLPYEQYF. The DNA of the CDR3 is TGTGCCAGCAGCTTAGAGCCCGGACTTCCCTACGAGCAGTACTTC. This sequence joins TRBV7-2 and TRBJ2-7; D may be TRBD2 (5 bases). The CDR3 sequence is 15 residues long. The V and J ends lost 1 base and 2 bases respectively, with 12 bases between them. Germline CDR1 is SGHTA and CDR2 is FQGNSA.

The chain combines TRBV7-6 with TRBJ1-2; no definite D call. The CDR3 runs to 16 residues. Trimming removed 2 bases from V and 5 bases from J, with 18 bases in between. Germline CDR1 SGHVS, CDR2 FNYEAQ. The CDR3 spells CASSLTSGRLSYGYTF. CDR3 coding DNA: TGTGCCAGCAGCTTAACGTCGGGTCGGTTGTCGTATGGCTACACCTTC.

The J gene is TRBJ1-5, the V gene TRBV19, with 8 bases fitting TRBD1. V gave up 7 bases and J gave up 3 bases; unmatched junction bases: 8. Germline-derived CDR1 and CDR2 are LNHDA and SQIVND (reference sequence). This CDR3 has 15 amino acids. In DNA form, the CDR3 reads TGTGCCAGTACCCTGGACAGGGTCTCCAATCAGCCCCAGCATTTT. Amino acids: CASTLDRVSNQPQHF.

V usage is TRBV7-3 and J usage is TRBJ2-5; D may be TRBD2 (5 bases). V was shortened by 5 bases and J by 1 base, with 14 bases between the two germline ends. Germline CDR1 SGHTA, CDR2 FQGTGA. The CDR3 spans 15 residues. Here the CDR3 DNA reads TGTGCCAGCAGCCCATCCGGGCGGGCCCAAGAGACCCAGTACTTC. It encodes CASSPSGRAQETQYF.

The CDR3 nucleotides read TGTGCCAGCAGCCAAGATGTTCAGGGGTTAAGCAATCAGCCCCAGCATTTT. This encodes CASSQDVQGLSNQPQHF. The chain couples TRBV3-1 (or the pseudogene TRBV3-2) to TRBJ1-5; possibly TRBD1 for D (6 bases). V was cut by 0 bases and J by 1 base, with 13 bases left in between. The CDR3 totals 17 residues. Germline CDR1 is LGHDT and CDR2 is YNNKEL (reference sequence).

CDR3 in amino acids: CASSSGQSSYNSPLHF. DNA of the CDR3: TGTGCCAGCAGCTCAGGACAGAGCTCCTATAATTCACCCCTCCACTTT. This chain connects TRBV7-9 to TRBJ1-6; perhaps TRBD1 as D (6 bases). The CDR3 length is 16 residues. The germline gives CDR1 SEHNR, CDR2 FQNEAQ (reference sequence). Trimming shortened V by 4 bases and J by 0 bases, and 10 bases separated the two germline ends.

The chain couples TRBV4-2 to TRBJ1-1; no clear D. V lost 3 bases to trimming and J lost 1 base, with 6 bases between them. This CDR3 is 13 amino acids long. Germline loops: CDR1 LGHNA, CDR2 YNFKEQ. The DNA for the CDR3 is TGTGCCAGCAGCCACCTAGCGAACACTGAAGCTTTCTTT. It translates to CASSHLANTEAFF.

The J gene is TRBJ2-2, the V gene TRBV18, with 11 bases lining up with TRBD1. CDR1 and CDR2 (germline): KGHSH, LQKENI. This CDR3 has 15 residues. After removal of 6 bases from V and 6 bases from J, the junction contained 6 bases not matched to a gene. The CDR3 nucleotides read TGTGCCAGCTCTCTGGACAGGGGGCCTCCCGGGGAGCTGTTTTTT. Its protein product is CASSLDRGPPGELFF. The full variable domain, rest sourced from reference TRBV18 and TRBJ2-2, is NAGVMQNPRHLVRRRGQEARLRCSPMKGHSHVYWYRQLPEEGLKFMVYLQKENIIDESGMPKERFSAEFPKEGPSILRIQQVVRGDSAAYFCASSLDRGPPGELFFGEGSRLTVL.

This chain connects TRBV6-2 or TRBV6-3 to TRBJ1-1, with 7 bases aligning to TRBD1. Losses at the gene ends were 2 bases for V and 3 bases for J; bases not matched to a gene: 9. Germline V CDR1 and CDR2: MNHEY, SVGEGT. The CDR3 length is 16 residues. In DNA, the CDR3 is TGTGCCAGCAGTTACACCACAGGGGCCGGAGACACTGAAGCTTTCTTT. It encodes CASSYTTGAGDTEAFF.

The gene calls are TRBV4-1 and TRBJ2-1; 13 bases fit TRBD2. The CDR3 has 18 residues. Looked up from germline, CDR1 is MGHRA and CDR2 is YSYEKL. Trimming removed 4 bases from V and 5 bases from J; junction bases left unmatched: 11. This chain's CDR3 is CASSLIYSGLAGNNEQFF. CDR3 nucleotides: TGCGCCAGCAGCCTTATTTATTCGGGACTAGCGGGAAACAATGAGCAGTTCTTC.

The chain is built from TRBV7-6 and TRBJ2-1, with TRBD1 identical over 9 bases. This CDR3 spans 16 amino acids. The trim removed 0 bases at V and 2 bases at J, leaving 2 bases unmatched. CDR1 is SGHVS, CDR2 FNYEAQ, per germline. CDR3 region: CASSLAGTGTYNEQFF. The CDR3 bases are TGTGCCAGCAGCTTAGCCGGGACAGGGACCTACAATGAGCAGTTCTTC.

The rearrangement uses TRBV6-5 and TRBJ1-4, with 7 bases matching TRBD1. CDR3 length equals 12 residues. Trimming took 8 bases from V and 8 from J; bases not matched to a gene: 5. Germline loops: CDR1 MNHEY, CDR2 SVGAGI. CDR3 region: CASGTAGEKLFF. CDR3 nucleotides: TGTGCCAGCGGGACAGCCGGGGAAAAACTGTTTTTT.

This sequence joins TRBV5-1 and TRBJ2-5, with 11 bases aligning to TRBD1. CDR3 length: 14 residues. Germline-derived CDR1 and CDR2 are SGHRS and YFSETQ. Trimming took 4 bases from V and 4 from J; bases not matched to a gene: 3. Here the CDR3 reads CASSTGQGAETQYF. The CDR3 DNA reads TGCGCCAGCAGCACCGGACAGGGGGCAGAGACCCAGTACTTC.